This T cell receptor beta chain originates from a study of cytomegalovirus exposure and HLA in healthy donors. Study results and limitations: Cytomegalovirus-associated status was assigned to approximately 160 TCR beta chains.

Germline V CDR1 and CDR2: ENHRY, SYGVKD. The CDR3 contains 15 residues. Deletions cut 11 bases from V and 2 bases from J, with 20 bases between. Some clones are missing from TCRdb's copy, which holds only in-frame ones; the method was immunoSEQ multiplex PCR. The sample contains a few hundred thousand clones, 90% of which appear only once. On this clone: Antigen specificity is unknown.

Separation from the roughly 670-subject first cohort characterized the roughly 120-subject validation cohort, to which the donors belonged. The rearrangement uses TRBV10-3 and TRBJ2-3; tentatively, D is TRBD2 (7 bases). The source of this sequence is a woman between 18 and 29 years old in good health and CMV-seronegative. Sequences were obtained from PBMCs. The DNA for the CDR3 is TGTGCCTCACAAGGGGGGGGCGCCTTCACAGATACGCAGTATTTT. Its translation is CASQGGGAFTDTQYF.